Below are 18 T cell receptor beta chains sequenced from a single sample in a study of molecular identifiers for immune sequencing clone quantification (dated by TCRdb to 2017 to 2018). The library came from PCR. The sequencer listed for this sample is NextSeq 500. Using fastp trimming at Q25 and MiXCR clonotype assembly, TCRdb reanalyzed the public sequencing data and kept in-frame beta chains. Under each unique CDR3 protein, matching rows form one entry showing the most common genes and DNA. For this sample the table gives some 100,000 distinct CDR3 sequences, of which roughly a third were detected only once. The top ten clones comprise roughly 4.2% of the sample. Material: naive CD8+ T cells from blood, with Jurkat cell RNA spiked in. The intended sense of this specimen's cell subset or site label: FACS-sorted CD8+CD4-CCR7+CD45RA+ naive T cells. The origin of the receptors is a human donor in good health. Some libraries in this study had Jurkat cell RNA spiked in.

This clonotype was detected only a few times. This chain links TRBV4-1 with TRBJ2-7; D ambiguous. V was pared by 3 bases and J by 4 bases, with 4 bases between. Germline CDR1 reads MGHRA; CDR2 reads YSYEKL. This CDR3 comprises 11 residues. CDR3 DNA: TGCGCCAGCAGCCATGCTTACGAGCAGTACTTC. It codes for CASSHAYEQYF.

With respect to this clonotype: This may arise from a read error, as a much more abundant clone is one base away. The chain carries TRBV7-9 and TRBJ1-1; D unresolved. Germline assignment: CDR1 SEHNR and CDR2 FQNEAQ (reference sequence). The CDR3 spans 14 residues. The CDR3 spells CASSFTNMNTEASF. CDR3 sequence (DNA): TGTGCCAGCAGCTTCACTAACATGAACACTGAAGCTTCCTTT.

This clonotype came up once. J is TRBJ2-1 and V is TRBV6-6; perhaps TRBD1 as D (6 bases). CDR3 length: 14 residues. Germline values: CDR1 MNHNY, CDR2 SVGAGI (reference sequence). Trimming took 4 bases from V and 8 from J, leaving 15 bases between them. The CDR3 here is CASSSRGRGDEQFF. The CDR3 DNA reads TGTGCCAGCAGTTCTAGGGGGAGAGGCGATGAGCAGTTCTTC.

The chain couples TRBV6-2 or TRBV6-3 to TRBJ2-7; TRBD1 aligns across 7 bases. The CDR3 sequence is 13 residues long. V gave up 6 bases and J gave up 3 bases; unmatched junction bases: 5. The germline V gene encodes CDR1 MNHEY and CDR2 SVGEGT. Here the CDR3 reads CASSRDRIYEQYF. CDR3 in DNA: TGTGCCAGCAGCCGGGACAGAATCTACGAGCAGTACTTC.

This clonotype has ten or more counts. The CDR3 loop reads CASSSGQGGEKLFF. The CDR3 bases are TGTGCCAGCAGCTCGGGACAGGGAGGTGAAAAACTGTTTTTT. The chain is built from TRBV7-9 and TRBJ1-4, with 9 bases lining up with TRBD1. With V trimmed by 4 bases and J by 7 bases, 4 bases remained unmatched. The length of the CDR3 is 14 residues. Germline V lookup: CDR1 SEHNR, CDR2 FQNEAQ (reference sequence).

This clonotype has ten or more counts. The V call is TRBV13, the J call TRBJ2-3; 11 nucleotides match TRBD2. V lost 3 bases to trimming and J lost 3 bases; unmatched junction nucleotides: 17. Germline values: CDR1 PRHDT, CDR2 FYEKMQ (reference sequence). This CDR3 is 20 amino acids long. The CDR3 loop is CASSLGTGTSGPFETDTQYF. The CDR3 DNA follows: TGTGCCAGCAGCTTGGGAACCGGGACTAGCGGCCCCTTCGAAACAGATACGCAGTATTTT.

This clonotype was observed many times. This sequence joins TRBV28 and TRBJ1-5; TRBD1 agrees at 7 bases. Germline lookup yields CDR1 MDHEN and CDR2 SYDVKM. CDR3 length: 14 amino acids. Germline trimming cut 7 bases from V and 3 bases from J; bases unmatched to any gene: 6. In DNA, the CDR3 is TGTGCCAGCACCCAGGGGGGCAACAATCAGCCCCAGCATTTT. Its protein product is CASTQGGNNQPQHF.

The gene calls are TRBV28 and TRBJ1-1; TRBD1 matches 8 bases. V shed 7 bases, J shed 4 bases, and the junction held 8 bases outside the gene matches. Germline V gene lookup returns CDR1 MDHEN and CDR2 SYDVKM. This CDR3 is built from 14 residues. DNA for the CDR3: TGTGCCAGCACCCCGACAGGGGAGACCACTGAAGCTTTCTTT. Translating it yields CASTPTGETTEAFF.

This clonotype was picked up many times. This chain links TRBV19 with TRBJ2-3; weak D call: TRBD2 (5 bases). This CDR3 comprises 15 residues. Germline V gene sequence: CDR1 LNHDA, CDR2 SQIVND (reference sequence). V shed 5 bases and J shed 2 bases, with 14 bases lying between them. The CDR3 DNA follows: TGTGCCAGTAGTCCCCCGGGAACCTACACAGATACGCAGTATTTT. Residues: CASSPPGTYTDTQYF.

With regard to this clonotype: No conserved phenylalanine or tryptophan ends this CDR3, so it is likely a read error. The V call is TRBV29-1, the J call TRBJ1-2; 9 nucleotides agree with TRBD1. Germline V CDR1 and CDR2: SQVTM, ANQGSEA. Trimming at V came to 3 bases and at J to 3 bases, leaving 14 bases not matched to a gene. This CDR3 region has 17 residues. The CDR3 bases are TGCAGCGTTGATGATCCGGGACAGGGATTTGGGGACTATGGCTACACCATC. This gives the protein CSVDDPGQGFGDYGYTI.

Of note for this clonotype: It is likely a read error, because the conserved phenylalanine at the end of the CDR3 is missing. The chain joins TRBV5-6 to TRBJ1-1; TRBD1 might be the D (5 bases). This CDR3 has 13 residues. V was clipped by 3 bases and J by 7 bases, with 13 bases between them. The germline V gene has CDR1 SGHDT and CDR2 YYEEEE. CDR3 loop: CASSWGGTGEAFL. The CDR3 bases are TGTGCCAGCAGCTGGGGAGGGACGGGTGAAGCTTTCCTT.

The table lists this clonotype with a few counts. The chain carries TRBV29-1 and TRBJ1-2; no definite D call. Germline CDR1 and CDR2: SQVTM and ANQGSEA. The CDR3 extends over 11 amino acids. The V end lost 2 bases, the J end lost 7 bases, and 8 bases lay between the germline ends. The CDR3 loop reads CSVESGVGYTF. CDR3 coding DNA: TGCAGCGTTGAAAGTGGGGTTGGCTACACCTTC.

About this clonotype: Being one base from a much bigger clone, this may be a read error. This sequence joins TRBV2 and TRBJ1-5; D is perhaps TRBD1 (5 bases). Germline loops: CDR1 SNHLY, CDR2 FYNNEI. The CDR3 is made up of 14 amino acids. The CDR3 region has the DNA TGTGCCAGCAGTGACTGGGCTGCGGGGCAGCCCCAGCGTTTT. Translated: CASSDWAAGQPQRF.

This chain joins TRBV19 and TRBJ2-7; 9 bases line up with TRBD1. CDR1 LNHDA and CDR2 SQIVND come from the germline V gene (reference sequence). The CDR3 has 14 amino acids. J lost 1 base, V lost 3 bases, and 1 base had no gene match. CDR3: CASSIGTGSYEQYF. In DNA form, the CDR3 reads TGTGCCAGTAGTATCGGGACAGGGTCCTACGAGCAGTACTTC. Supplemented by reference TRBV19 and TRBJ2-7, the full variable domain reads DGGITQSPKYLFRKEGQNVTLSCEQNLNHDAMYWYRQDPGQGLRLIYYSQIVNDFQKGDIAEGYSVSREKKESFPLTVTSAQKNPTAFYLCASSIGTGSYEQYFGPGTRLTVT.

This clonotype appeared many times. The J gene is TRBJ2-5, the V gene TRBV14; D might be TRBD2 (6 bases). With 1 base removed from V and 4 bases from J, the gap between germline ends came to 13 bases. Looked up from germline, CDR1 is SGHDN and CDR2 is FVKESK. The CDR3 has 15 amino acids. The CDR3 sequence is CASSQGAGSTETQYF. The CDR3 DNA sequence: TGTGCCAGCAGCCAAGGGGCCGGGAGCACAGAGACCCAGTACTTC.

As to this clonotype: Just one base apart from a much larger clone, this may be a read error. The chain recombines TRBV4-1 with TRBJ2-7; D is unresolved. Germline-derived CDR1 and CDR2 are MGHRA and YSYEKL. The CDR3 length is 13 residues. Here the CDR3 DNA reads TGCGTCAGCAGCCAAGCCCCCTACTACGAGCAGTACTTC. Translated: CVSSQAPYYEQYF.

This clonotype was seen at least ten times. This chain uses TRBV6-2 or TRBV6-3 with TRBJ1-5; TRBD1 aligns across 8 bases. The CDR3 covers 13 residues. The V gene's germline CDR1 is MNHEY and CDR2 SVGEGT. J gave up 4 bases and V 7 bases, and 3 bases lay outside the gene matches. CDR3 region: CASKDRENQPQHF. CDR3 nucleotides: TGTGCCAGCAAGGACAGGGAAAATCAGCCCCAGCATTTT.

In the case of this clonotype: A much bigger clone sits one base away, suggesting this may be a read error. The chain joins TRBV2 to TRBJ2-7; no firm D call. The CDR3 contains 12 residues. The germline CDR1 and CDR2 sequences are SNHLY and FYNNEI. The CDR3 loop is CVSSDASYEQYF. CDR3 coding DNA: TGTGTCAGCAGTGATGCCTCCTACGAGCAGTACTTC. The full variable domain, in which reference TRBV2 and TRBJ2-7 provide the parts outside the CDR3, is EPEVTQTPSHQVTQMGQEVILRCVPISNHLYFYWYRQILGQKVEFLVSFYNNEISEKSEIFDDQFSVERPDGSNFTLKIRSTKLEDSAMYFCVSSDASYEQYFGPGTRLTVT.